The 22 T cell receptor beta chains listed next were all sequenced from one sample in a study of blood T cell repertoires in COVID-19. This table comes from immunoSEQ multiplex PCR, and its TCRdb copy is limited to in-frame clones, with some not included. The sample yields approximately 120,000 clones, 88% seen once. Sequenced material: peripheral blood. The receptors derive from a man in his fifties or sixties with acute or convalescent COVID-19.

The chain joins TRBV3-1 (or the pseudogene TRBV3-2) to TRBJ2-3; TRBD2 is a possible D gene (6 bases). The germline V gene encodes CDR1 LGHDT and CDR2 YNNKEL (reference sequence). The CDR3 is 15 residues long. V was cut by 4 bases and J by 5 bases, with 16 bases left in between. The CDR3, as DNA: TGTGCCAGCAGCCTGACTAGGGTGGGGGGAGATACGCAGTATTTT. Encoded protein: CASSLTRVGGDTQYF.

The chain recombines TRBV7-2 with TRBJ2-5; TRBD2 aligns across 9 bases. The ends lost 4 bases at V and 4 bases at J; junction bases unmatched: 13. The CDR3 length is 17 residues. Germline V gene sequence: CDR1 SGHTA, CDR2 FQGNSA. CDR3 coding DNA: TGTGCCAGCAGCTCCCCTCGCGGAATAGCGGGAGTAGAGACCCAGTACTTC. This codes for CASSSPRGIAGVETQYF.

V gene TRBV6-6 combines with J gene TRBJ1-4; TRBD1 matches 7 bases. V was clipped by 6 bases and J by 0 bases; unmatched bases: 1. The CDR3 length is 14 residues. Germline-derived CDR1 and CDR2 are MNHNY and SVGAGI (reference sequence). The CDR3 DNA reads as TGTGCCAGCAGCGACAGGGCAACTAATGAAAAACTGTTTTTT. Protein: CASSDRATNEKLFF.

The J gene is TRBJ2-1, the V gene TRBV5-1, with TRBD2 identical over 9 bases. This CDR3 has 17 residues. The V gene end was trimmed by 0 bases and the J gene end by 0 bases; junction bases not matched to a gene: 4. Germline V gene sequence: CDR1 SGHRS, CDR2 YFSETQ. DNA of the CDR3: TGCGCCAGCAGCTTGGGTAGCGGGAGAGTCTCCTACAATGAGCAGTTCTTC. The encoded protein is CASSLGSGRVSYNEQFF.

The chain joins TRBV5-4 to TRBJ2-5; D is perhaps TRBD2 (5 bases). This CDR3 region has 13 residues. Germline V CDR1 and CDR2: SGHNT, YYREEE (reference sequence). Trimming cost V 4 bases and J 12 bases, with 19 bases left between them. The CDR3 loop reads CASSQAGNPQKYF. CDR3 nucleotides: TGTGCCAGCAGCCAAGCCGGGAACCCCCAGAAGTACTTC.

The chain employs TRBV29-1 and TRBJ1-1; D unclear. V was shortened by 4 bases and J by 1 base, with 7 bases between the two germline ends. CDR3 length equals 12 residues. Germline V gene data show CDR1 as SQVTM and CDR2 as ANQGSEA. The CDR3 sequence: CSVVSGNTEAFF. As DNA, the CDR3 is TGCAGCGTTGTATCGGGGAACACTGAAGCTTTCTTT.

This clone occurred a few times. V gene TRBV20-1 combines with J gene TRBJ1-1, with 9 bases matching TRBD1. The J segment lost 7 bases and the V segment lost 7 bases, leaving 4 bases of the junction unmatched. Germline V gene data show CDR1 as DFQATT and CDR2 as SNEGSKA (reference sequence). The CDR3 is 11 amino acids. The CDR3 nucleotides are TGCAGTGTCACAGGGGGCCTTGAAGCTTTCTTT. Amino acids: CSVTGGLEAFF.

The chain employs TRBV30 and TRBJ1-5, with 8 bases aligning to TRBD1. The CDR3 has 13 amino acids. After removal of 3 bases from V and 6 bases from J, the junction contained 4 bases not matched to a gene. Germline V lookup: CDR1 GTSNPN, CDR2 SVGIG (reference sequence). The CDR3 region has the DNA TGTGCCTGGAGCAAACAGGGGGGTCAGCCCCAGCATTTT. It yields the protein CAWSKQGGQPQHF.

This chain joins TRBV7-2 and TRBJ1-2; 7 bases fit TRBD1. V shed 5 bases and J 4 bases; nucleotides not matched to a gene: 7. The CDR3 has 14 residues. Germline-derived CDR1 and CDR2 are SGHTA and FQGNSA. This CDR3 reads CASSPFTGVYGYTF. Here the CDR3 DNA reads TGTGCCAGCAGCCCATTTACAGGGGTCTATGGCTACACCTTC. Full variable domain (outside the CDR3, taken from reference TRBV7-2 and TRBJ1-2): GAGVSQSPSNKVTEKGKDVELRCDPISGHTALYWYRQSLGQGLEFLIYFQGNSAPDKSGLPSDRFSAERTGGSVSTLTIQRTQQEDSAVYLCASSPFTGVYGYTFGSGTRLTVV.

The chain links TRBV6-5 to TRBJ1-6, with no clear D. The V gene's germline CDR1 is MNHEY and CDR2 SVGAGI. The CDR3 covers 15 residues. With 6 bases removed from V and 4 bases from J, the gap between germline ends came to 13 bases. As DNA, the CDR3 is TGTGCCAGCAGAGAGGGAGAGCGGTATAATTCACCCCTCCACTTT. Translating it yields CASREGERYNSPLHF.

Here the CDR3 reads CATTFGSGRLTGELFF. The DNA of the CDR3 is TGTGCCACCACCTTTGGTAGCGGGAGATTGACCGGGGAGCTGTTTTTT. The chain couples TRBV11-2 to TRBJ2-2; 9 bases are shared with TRBD2. The V gene end was trimmed by 10 bases and the J gene end by 5 bases; junction bases not matched to a gene: 14. The CDR3 spans 16 residues. The germline V gene encodes CDR1 SGHAT and CDR2 FQNNGV. Together with reference TRBV11-2 and TRBJ2-2, the CDR3 gives the full variable domain: EAGVAQSPRYKIIEKRQSVAFWCNPISGHATLYWYQQILGQGPKLLIQFQNNGVVDDSQLPKDRFSAERLKGVDSTLKIQPAKLEDSAVYLCATTFGSGRLTGELFFGEGSRLTVL.

In this sample, this clone turned up once. V gene TRBV7-9 combines with J gene TRBJ2-1; TRBD1 is a possible D gene (6 bases). The CDR3 runs to 15 residues. Germline lookup yields CDR1 SEHNR and CDR2 FQNEAQ (reference sequence). The V gene lost 5 bases and the J gene lost 12 bases, with 23 bases spanning the gap. Here the CDR3 reads CASSQLGVFAQGQFF. The CDR3 bases are TGTGCCAGCAGCCAACTAGGAGTGTTCGCACAGGGGCAGTTCTTC.

The CDR3 DNA reads TGTGCCAGCAGCTTAGAAAAGGGGAACAATGAGCAGTTCTTC. Residues: CASSLEKGNNEQFF. The chain carries TRBV7-9 and TRBJ2-1; a possible D gene is TRBD1 (5 bases). Germline CDR1 is SEHNR and CDR2 is FQNEAQ (reference sequence). V gave up 1 base and J gave up 5 bases, with 9 bases separating them. This CDR3 is built from 14 residues.

V gene TRBV25-1 combines with J gene TRBJ2-1; TRBD2 aligns across 7 bases. From germline, CDR1 is MGHDK and CDR2 SYGVNS. This CDR3 has 13 amino acids. The junction had 5 bases not matched to a gene; V was cut back by 6 bases and J by 6 bases. The DNA for the CDR3 is TGTGCCAGCAGGGTGGGAGGGGTCAATGAGCAGTTCTTC. This encodes CASRVGGVNEQFF.

This rearrangement joins TRBV9 to TRBJ1-6, with D maybe TRBD1 (5 bases). V was pared by 4 bases and J by 13 bases, with 21 bases between. The germline V gene has CDR1 SGDLS and CDR2 YYNGEE. The CDR3 loop spans 15 amino acids. This CDR3 is CASSPLRGLGGPLHF. The DNA for the CDR3 is TGTGCCAGCAGCCCTTTAAGGGGACTTGGGGGTCCCCTCCACTTT.

This clone was counted ten times or more. V usage is TRBV3-1 (or the pseudogene TRBV3-2) and J usage is TRBJ1-2, with 7 bases fitting TRBD1. The CDR3 has 16 residues. Germline V lookup: CDR1 LGHDT, CDR2 YNNKEL (reference sequence). V shed 1 base and J 4 bases; nucleotides not matched to a gene: 9. For the CDR3, the DNA is TGTGCCAGCAGCCAAGGGGCCAGGGGGGACTTCTATGGCTACACCTTC. Its translation: CASSQGARGDFYGYTF.

The V and J genes are TRBV24-1 and TRBJ2-3; TRBD2 agrees at 9 bases. This CDR3 spans 15 amino acids. Trimming cost V 4 bases and J 10 bases; bases outside gene matches: 11. Germline CDR1 and CDR2: KGHDR and SFDVKD. The CDR3 loop reads CATSDHFRGRVAQYF. CDR3 in DNA: TGTGCCACCAGTGACCACTTTCGCGGGAGGGTGGCGCAGTATTTT.

This rearrangement joins TRBV7-9 to TRBJ1-3; a possible D gene is TRBD1 (5 bases). Germline assignment: CDR1 SEHNR and CDR2 FQNEAQ (reference sequence). This CDR3 contains 17 residues. Trimming took 5 bases from V and 0 from J, leaving 17 bases between them. The CDR3 DNA reads as TGTGCCAGCAGCCCCGGGGGGTTAAAAACCTCTGGAAACACCATATATTTT. This encodes CASSPGGLKTSGNTIYF. The full variable domain, completed using reference TRBV7-9 and TRBJ1-3, is DTGVSQNPRHKITKRGQNVTFRCDPISEHNRLYWYRQTLGQGPEFLTYFQNEAQLEKSRLLSDRFSAERPKGSFSTLEIQRTEQGDSAMYLCASSPGGLKTSGNTIYFGEGSWLTVV.

This chain joins TRBV30 and TRBJ2-7; possible D gene TRBD2, 5 bases. The CDR3 is 13 amino acids. Between the trimmed V and J ends, which lost 2 bases and 6 bases, there was a span of 14 bases. CDR1 and CDR2 (germline): GTSNPN, SVGIG (reference sequence). CDR3 DNA: TGTGCCTGGAGTCCCACGGGGTTGGGCGAGCAGTACTTC. This encodes CAWSPTGLGEQYF.

The chain couples TRBV9 to TRBJ1-5, with unresolved D. There are 14 residues in the CDR3. Looked up from germline, CDR1 is SGDLS and CDR2 is YYNGEE. Trimming pared 4 bases from V and 0 bases from J, leaving 8 bases between. The CDR3 region is CASSPDNSNQPQHF. The CDR3, as DNA: TGTGCCAGCAGCCCCGACAATAGCAATCAGCCCCAGCATTTT. Together with reference TRBV9 and TRBJ1-5, the CDR3 gives the full variable domain: DSGVTQTPKHLITATGQRVTLRCSPRSGDLSVYWYQQSLDQGLQFLIQYYNGEERAKGNILERFSAQQFPDLHSELNLSSLELGDSALYFCASSPDNSNQPQHFGDGTRLSIL.

The V gene is TRBV30, the J gene TRBJ2-3; 8 bases map to TRBD2. CDR1 is GTSNPN and CDR2 is SVGIG in the germline V gene (reference sequence). Trimming removed 5 bases from V and 5 bases from J; junction bases left unmatched: 12. There are 15 residues in the CDR3. The CDR3 reads CAWSGGAGVLDTQYF. Written as DNA, the CDR3 is TGTGCCTGGTCTGGGGGAGCGGGAGTATTAGATACGCAGTATTTT.

This clone is a singleton in its sample. The rearrangement links TRBV13 to TRBJ2-3, with D possibly TRBD2 on 5 matching bases. The CDR3 sequence is 13 residues long. Germline-derived CDR1 and CDR2 are PRHDT and FYEKMQ (reference sequence). Trimming cost V 6 bases and J 3 bases, with 10 bases left between them. This CDR3 reads CASRKTGTDTQYF. The CDR3 bases are TGTGCCAGCAGAAAAACGGGGACAGATACGCAGTATTTT. The entire variable domain, with the rest obtained from reference TRBV13 and TRBJ2-3, is as follows: AAGVIQSPRHLIKEKRETATLKCYPIPRHDTVYWYQQGPGQDPQFLISFYEKMQSDKGSIPDRFSAQQFSDYHSELNMSSLELGDSALYFCASRKTGTDTQYFGPGTRLTVL.